A single sample gave rise to the 23 T cell receptor beta chains below, sequenced in a study of CD8 T cells in Susac syndrome. The authors reverse transcribed roughly 0.5 to 1 ug RNA with random hexamers. Using its own MiXCR run on the immunoSEQ multiplex PCR reads, TCRdb lists one record per CDR3 protein. The sample lists 190,000 or so distinct CDR3 sequences, more than 85% occurring once. The sequenced material came from CD4+ T cells from PBMCs. Source of these receptors: a human donor with multiple sclerosis.

This chain uses TRBV11-2 with TRBJ1-2; no clear D gene. Trimming removed 2 bases from V and 3 bases from J, with 10 bases in between. Germline-derived CDR1 and CDR2 are SGHAT and FQNNGV. This CDR3 contains 14 residues. CDR3 in DNA: TGTGCCAGCAGCTTAAGCGCAGAGTACTATGGCTACACCTTC. Encoded protein: CASSLSAEYYGYTF.

The chain employs TRBV30 and TRBJ1-1; 9 bases align to TRBD1. Germline CDR1 is GTSNPN and CDR2 is SVGIG (reference sequence). Trimming removed 3 bases from V and 4 bases from J; junction bases left unmatched: 0. CDR3 size: 12 residues. The CDR3 DNA reads as TGTGCCTGGAGGGGACAGGGCACTGAAGCTTTCTTT. Translation gives CAWRGQGTEAFF.

The chain uses TRBV29-1 and TRBJ2-1, with 10 bases aligning to TRBD2. The trim removed 6 bases at V and 5 bases at J, leaving 10 bases unmatched. The CDR3 is 15 amino acids. Per the germline V gene, CDR1 is SQVTM and CDR2 is ANQGSEA. CDR3 DNA: TGCAGCGTGAGTGATATGCTAGCGGGGGACAATGAGCAGTTCTTC. This gives the protein CSVSDMLAGDNEQFF.

The CDR3 DNA follows: TGTGCCAGCAGCCAAGGAGAGGGGTCAGTAGGTTCACCCCTCCACTTT. Amino acids: CASSQGEGSVGSPLHF. The chain uses TRBV4-2 and TRBJ1-6, with D tentatively TRBD1 (5 bases). V gave up 1 base and J gave up 9 bases, with 16 bases separating them. CDR1 is LGHNA and CDR2 is YNFKEQ in the germline V gene. This CDR3 comprises 16 residues.

This clonotype has only one observation. The chain carries TRBV6-1 and TRBJ1-6; maybe TRBD1 (5 bases). Germline V gene lookup returns CDR1 MNHNS and CDR2 SASEGT. V was shortened by 6 bases and J by 7 bases, with 22 bases between the two germline ends. The CDR3 consists of 17 residues. In DNA form, the CDR3 reads TGTGCCAGCAGCTCGCGGATCCTCGGGACGGGGAATTCACCCCTCCACTTT. Translation: CASSSRILGTGNSPLHF.

This chain connects TRBV2 to TRBJ2-1, with TRBD1 as a possible D gene (7 bases). V lost 4 bases and J lost 3, with 10 bases in between. Germline V gene sequence: CDR1 SNHLY, CDR2 FYNNEI. The CDR3 sequence is 14 residues long. The CDR3 reads CASSGGDSYNEQFF. In DNA form, the CDR3 reads TGTGCCAGCAGTGGGGGGGACAGCTACAATGAGCAGTTCTTC.

V gene TRBV20-1 combines with J gene TRBJ1-1, with D uncertain. Trimming left V 6 bases short and J 4 bases short, with 15 bases between. Per the germline V gene, CDR1 is DFQATT and CDR2 is SNEGSKA (reference sequence). The CDR3 runs 13 residues. This CDR3 reads CSAKAPEGTEAFF. In DNA form, the CDR3 reads TGCAGTGCAAAAGCCCCCGAGGGCACTGAAGCTTTCTTT.

This clonotype occurred once. The chain employs TRBV29-1 and TRBJ2-5; D not resolved. Germline V lookup: CDR1 SQVTM, CDR2 ANQGSEA. CDR3 length equals 13 residues. V gave up 4 bases and J gave up 9 bases, with 18 bases separating them. CDR3 region: CSVGGPENGSQYF. DNA for the CDR3: TGCAGCGTTGGAGGCCCGGAGAACGGGTCCCAGTACTTC.

This chain uses TRBV11-3 with TRBJ2-5; D gene unclear. This CDR3 is 14 amino acids long. In germline, CDR1 is SGHNT, CDR2 YENEEA. The V end lost 1 base, the J end lost 3 bases, and 9 bases lay between the germline ends. CDR3 bases: TGTGCCAGCAGCTTAGGTGCCTACGAAGAGACCCAGTACTTC. Translating gives CASSLGAYEETQYF.

This chain connects TRBV7-9 to TRBJ2-3, with D tentatively TRBD1 or TRBD2 (5 bases each). The V end was cut by 4 bases, the J end by 0 bases, with 17 bases between. CDR1 and CDR2 from the germline V gene are SEHNR and FQNEAQ (reference sequence). The CDR3 spans 17 residues. CDR3 nucleotides: TGTGCCAGCAGCTCCCCTCGTGGGGACCCAAGCACAGATACGCAGTATTTT. Amino acid sequence: CASSSPRGDPSTDTQYF.

This sequence joins TRBV29-1 and TRBJ1-1; possible D gene TRBD1, 6 bases. The V end was cut by 5 bases, the J end by 4 bases, with 11 bases between. The CDR3 sequence is 12 residues long. CDR1 SQVTM and CDR2 ANQGSEA come from the germline V gene. The CDR3 is CSVSQGTTEAFF. CDR3 coding DNA: TGCAGCGTTTCACAGGGTACCACTGAAGCTTTCTTT.

CDR3 in amino acids: CASSRSTGATEAFF. DNA of the CDR3: TGCGCCAGCAGCCGTTCGACAGGGGCGACTGAAGCTTTCTTT. The chain couples TRBV5-1 to TRBJ1-1; 8 bases fit TRBD1. In germline, CDR1 is SGHRS, CDR2 YFSETQ. The CDR3 length is 14 residues. V was pared by 4 bases and J by 5 bases, with 7 bases of the junction left unmatched.

This clonotype was observed a single time. The chain links TRBV7-8 to TRBJ2-7; a possible D gene is TRBD2 (6 bases). CDR3 length: 13 amino acids. The germline CDR1 and CDR2 sequences are SGHVS and FQNEAQ. V lost 5 bases and J lost 7, with 15 bases in between. The CDR3 protein is CASSEGLPLEQYF. DNA of the CDR3: TGTGCCAGCAGCGAGGGACTTCCGCTGGAGCAGTACTTC.

This chain links TRBV13 with TRBJ2-7; D uncertain. The length of the CDR3 is 13 residues. Between the trimmed V and J ends, which lost 5 bases and 3 bases, there was a span of 11 bases. From germline, CDR1 is PRHDT and CDR2 FYEKMQ (reference sequence). Written as DNA, the CDR3 is TGTGCCAGCAGCCTTACTCCCGACTACGAGCAGTACTTC. This translates into CASSLTPDYEQYF.

This chain links TRBV18 with TRBJ2-5; D remains ambiguous. The CDR3 loop spans 13 amino acids. The V end lost 10 bases, the J end lost 1 base, and 13 bases lay between the germline ends. CDR1 and CDR2 (germline): KGHSH, LQKENI. The CDR3, as DNA: TGTGCCACCTTCCGCAACTTCCAAGAGACCCAGTACTTC. This translates into CATFRNFQETQYF.

The V call is TRBV3-1, the J call TRBJ2-5; 8 bases line up with TRBD2. The CDR3 has 15 amino acids. Germline V gene lookup returns CDR1 LGHDT and CDR2 YNNKEL (reference sequence). V was clipped by 2 bases and J by 7 bases; unmatched bases: 9. This CDR3 reads CASSQYRVTSGTQYF. The CDR3 DNA reads TGTGCCAGCAGCCAATACCGGGTAACTAGCGGGACCCAGTACTTC.

The V call is TRBV30, the J call TRBJ2-1, with 7 positions matching TRBD1. Germline CDR1 reads GTSNPN; CDR2 reads SVGIG (reference sequence). The CDR3 is 14 amino acids. V shed 3 bases, J shed 7 bases, and the junction held 9 bases outside the gene matches. CDR3 bases: TGTGCCTGGAGCGGGCTAGTGGGACAGAATGAGCAGTTCTTC. Its protein is CAWSGLVGQNEQFF.

CDR3: CASSQGTGTGTEAFF. The CDR3 nucleotides are TGTGCCAGCAGCCAGGGAACTGGGACCGGGACCGAAGCTTTCTTT. The chain is built from TRBV9 and TRBJ1-1, with D perhaps TRBD1 (5 bases). V was cut by 4 bases and J by 8 bases, with 21 bases left in between. CDR1 is SGDLS, CDR2 YYNGEE, per germline. The CDR3 sequence is 15 residues long.

This chain links TRBV5-1 with TRBJ2-3; 10 bases match TRBD1. J gave up 5 bases and V 4 bases, and 4 bases lay outside the gene matches. CDR1 is SGHRS and CDR2 is YFSETQ in the germline V gene. CDR3 length: 14 amino acids. CDR3 bases: TGCGCCAGCAGCCTAGGACAGGGGGAAGATACGCAGTATTTT. Its translation is CASSLGQGEDTQYF.

The rearrangement uses TRBV29-1 and TRBJ1-4; D call uncertain. CDR1 and CDR2 from the germline V gene are SQVTM and ANQGSEA. V lost 4 bases to trimming and J lost 2 bases, with 2 bases between them. The CDR3 sequence is 11 residues long. CDR3 protein: CSVGTNEKLFF. The CDR3 nucleotides read TGCAGCGTTGGTACTAATGAAAAACTGTTTTTT.

This chain joins TRBV28 and TRBJ2-3, with D perhaps TRBD1 (7 bases). Between the trimmed V and J ends, which lost 6 bases and 6 bases, there was a span of 19 bases. The V gene's germline CDR1 is MDHEN and CDR2 SYDVKM. The CDR3 has 15 amino acids. The CDR3 reads CASRTPGGKGDTQYF. The CDR3 DNA reads as TGTGCCAGCAGGACTCCAGGGGGGAAAGGGGATACGCAGTATTTT.

The V call is TRBV12-3 or TRBV12-4, the J call TRBJ1-2; no definite D call. CDR3 size: 14 residues. V shed 6 bases and J shed 4 bases, with 15 bases lying between them. CDR3 bases: TGTGCCAGCAGCCCTAGTGGGAGAGGCTATGGCTACACCTTC. Its translation: CASSPSGRGYGYTF.

This chain uses TRBV9 with TRBJ2-5, with D perhaps assigned TRBD1 or TRBD2 (6 bases each). The germline CDR1 and CDR2 sequences are SGDLS and YYNGEE. This CDR3 is built from 16 residues. With 1 base removed from V and 1 base from J, the gap between germline ends came to 14 bases. CDR3 nucleotide sequence: TGTGCCAGCAGCGTAAGCCCCGGGGGCCTCCAAGAGACCCAGTACTTC. This gives the protein CASSVSPGGLQETQYF.